This record concerns one T cell receptor beta chain sequence. This record comes from a study of blood T cell repertoires in COVID-19. Study at large: Researchers got acute and convalescent COVID-19 samples from the United States, Italy and Spain. Nucleic acid was either cDNA or gDNA, and it came from T cells, B-cell-depleted T cells, or PBMCs.

CDR1 and CDR2 (germline): MNHEY, SVGAGI. V was pared by 8 bases and J by 0 bases, with 3 bases of the junction left unmatched. This CDR3 is 14 amino acids long. Assay used: immunoSEQ multiplex PCR; TCRdb lists only in-frame clones, some missing. The sample contains about 44,000 clones, roughly 84% of which appear only once. Sequencing input: peripheral blood. The sequence came from a woman between 65 and 79 years old with acute or convalescent COVID-19. The rearrangement links TRBV6-5 to TRBJ2-1; 8 nucleotides agree with TRBD2. The CDR3 region has the DNA TGTGCCAGCTCGGGGGGGAGCTCCTACAATGAGCAGTTCTTC. This codes for CASSGGSSYNEQFF.